The sequence of this T cell receptor beta chain was determined in a study of OX40 agonist ivuxolimab in advanced cancers. Study information: Patients received ivuxolimab, an agonistic anti-OX40 (CD134) antibody. Every patient in dose escalation had hepatocellular carcinoma, melanoma, renal cell or head and neck cancer. General study findings and limits: Clones of CD4+ and CD8+ blood T cells grew by week 6 at doses of 0.1 to 3.0 mg/kg. In general, CD8+ T cells held more expanded clones than CD4+ did, on average.

CDR3 length: 17 residues. Germline V gene sequence: CDR1 MGHRA, CDR2 YSYEKL. V was clipped by 2 bases and J by 6 bases; unmatched bases: 10. Of note for this clone: Its antigen is not known.

The table came from immunoSEQ multiplex PCR; TCRdb's copy has only in-frame clones and leaves some out. This table has fewer than 80,000 clones, 86% appearing once. The genes are TRBV4-1 and TRBJ1-6; 7 bases agree with TRBD1. Sequences were derived from CD4+ or CD8+ T cells sorted from blood, sampled in a trial of the OX40 agonist ivuxolimab. The clonotype was recovered from an adult with an advanced solid tumor such as melanoma, head and neck, liver or kidney cancer. The chain's CDR3 is CASSQPTPGQANSPLHF. The CDR3 DNA sequence: TGCGCCAGCAGCCAACCCACTCCCGGACAGGCTAATTCACCCCTCCACTTT.